The 3 T cell receptor beta chains presented below share a single source sample, sequenced in a study of blood T cells in healthy people across ages. The authors ran a second PCR of about 6 to 11 cycles using a sample-barcoded 5' primer and a J-beta primer mix. TCRdb redid the calling of the 5' RACE reads with MiXCR, one entry per CDR3 protein. The sample records fewer than 750,000 distinct CDR3 sequences, around 50% being singletons. Sequenced sample: blood. Receptor source: a woman older than 75 in good health.

The rearrangement uses TRBV18 and TRBJ2-4; 8 nucleotides agree with TRBD1. Trimming took 5 bases from V and 0 from J; bases not matched to a gene: 6. Germline values: CDR1 KGHSH, CDR2 LQKENI. CDR3 length equals 16 residues. CDR3 DNA sequence: TGTGCCAGCTCATCTAGGACAGGGCTAGCCAAAAACATTCAGTACTTC. Its translation: CASSSRTGLAKNIQYF.

This clonotype was counted ten times or more. The chain's CDR3 is CASSLYSGGALATQYF. The CDR3, as DNA: TGTGCCAGCAGCTTATATTCCGGGGGCGCACTAGCGACCCAGTACTTC. This rearrangement joins TRBV7-2 to TRBJ2-5; D is perhaps TRBD1 or TRBD2 (6 bases each). V lost 2 bases and J lost 7, with 20 bases in between. CDR1 and CDR2 (germline): SGHTA, FQGNSA. The CDR3 spans 16 residues. The variable domain in full, with the rest retrieved from reference TRBV7-2 and TRBJ2-5, is GAGVSQSPSNKVTEKGKDVELRCDPISGHTALYWYRQSLGQGLEFLIYFQGNSAPDKSGLPSDRFSAERTGGSVSTLTIQRTQQEDSAVYLCASSLYSGGALATQYFGPGTRLLVL.

The genes are TRBV6-1 and TRBJ2-1; TRBD2 matches 11 bases. V was pared by 6 bases and J by 6 bases, with 19 bases of the junction left unmatched. CDR1 MNHNS and CDR2 SASEGT come from the germline V gene. The CDR3 runs to 19 residues. The CDR3 DNA reads as TGTGCCAGCAGCCCCCGACTAGCGGGGCCAGCCCCAGTCCGCAATGAGCAGTTCTTC. It encodes CASSPRLAGPAPVRNEQFF.